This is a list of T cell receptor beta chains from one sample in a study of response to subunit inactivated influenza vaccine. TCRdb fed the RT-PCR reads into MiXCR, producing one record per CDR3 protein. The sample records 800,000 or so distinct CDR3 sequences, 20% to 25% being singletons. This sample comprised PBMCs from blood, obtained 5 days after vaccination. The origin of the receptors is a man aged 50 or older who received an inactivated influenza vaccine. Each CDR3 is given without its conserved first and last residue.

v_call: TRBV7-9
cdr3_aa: ASSRINGTTEQY

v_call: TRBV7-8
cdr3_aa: ASSLASGFYYEQY

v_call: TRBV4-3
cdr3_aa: ASSPWTGGNEQF

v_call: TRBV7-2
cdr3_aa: ASSYAGGSLNTEAF

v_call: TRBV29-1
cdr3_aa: SVVAGAPRKLSYEQY

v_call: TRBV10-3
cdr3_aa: AISNGPPPWEQY

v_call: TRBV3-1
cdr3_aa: ASSQEFGTGSSEQY

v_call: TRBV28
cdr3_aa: ASRVGAEQY

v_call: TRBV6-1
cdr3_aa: ATQYPGTGELF

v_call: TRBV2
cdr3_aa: ASSEDRFDEQF

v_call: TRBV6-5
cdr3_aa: ASRVTSGRQF

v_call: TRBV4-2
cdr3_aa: ASSQDLRTPHHTQY

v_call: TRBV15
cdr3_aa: ATSIGGMNTEAF

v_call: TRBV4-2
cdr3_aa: ASSQGGLAGGYEQY

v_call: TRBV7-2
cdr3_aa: ASSLAGTGGKYNEQF

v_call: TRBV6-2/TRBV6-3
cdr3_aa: ASSYGRTSGVETQY

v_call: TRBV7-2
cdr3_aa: ASSVLTGSYEQY

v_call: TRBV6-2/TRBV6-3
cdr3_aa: ASSSYSYTGELF

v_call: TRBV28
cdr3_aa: ASSLSTINYGYT

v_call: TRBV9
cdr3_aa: ASSVGWVGANVLT

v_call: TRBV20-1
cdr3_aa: SAIRGDTQY

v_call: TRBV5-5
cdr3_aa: ASSFNSRGTEAF